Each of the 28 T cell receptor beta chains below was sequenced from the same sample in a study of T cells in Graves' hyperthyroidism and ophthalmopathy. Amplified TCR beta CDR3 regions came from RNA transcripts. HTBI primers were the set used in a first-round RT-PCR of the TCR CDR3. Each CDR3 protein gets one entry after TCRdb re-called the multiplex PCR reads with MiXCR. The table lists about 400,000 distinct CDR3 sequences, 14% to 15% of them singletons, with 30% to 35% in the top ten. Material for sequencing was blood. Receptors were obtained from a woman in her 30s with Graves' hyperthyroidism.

The CDR3 here is CASRGEGTYNEQFF. CDR3 sequence (DNA): TGTGCCAGCAGGGGGGAGGGAACTTACAATGAGCAGTTCTTC. The V and J genes are TRBV6-1 and TRBJ2-1; the match to TRBD2 covers 7 bases. V lost 6 bases and J lost 4; bases outside the gene matches: 6. CDR1 and CDR2 (germline): MNHNS, SASEGT. This CDR3 is built from 14 residues.

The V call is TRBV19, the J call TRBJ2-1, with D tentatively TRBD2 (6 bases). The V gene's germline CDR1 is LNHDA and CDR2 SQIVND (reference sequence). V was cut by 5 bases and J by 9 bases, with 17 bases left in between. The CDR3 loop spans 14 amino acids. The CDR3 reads CASSASRLGCEQFF. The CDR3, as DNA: TGTGCCAGTAGTGCCTCCCGACTAGGGTGTGAGCAGTTCTTC.

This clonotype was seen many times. The DNA of the CDR3 is TGTGCCACCAGCACGGGACGCGCCTACGAGCAGTACTTC. This codes for CATSTGRAYEQYF. V gene TRBV15 combines with J gene TRBJ2-7; D may be TRBD1 or TRBD2 (5 bases each). The CDR3 consists of 13 residues. Trimming cost V 4 bases and J 2 bases, with 9 bases left between them. Germline lookup yields CDR1 LNHNV and CDR2 YYDKDF (reference sequence).

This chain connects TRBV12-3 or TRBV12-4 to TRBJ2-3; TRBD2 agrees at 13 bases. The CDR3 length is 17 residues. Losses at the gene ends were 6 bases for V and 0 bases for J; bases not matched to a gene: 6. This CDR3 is CASSRATSGGSTDTQYF. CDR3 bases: TGTGCCAGCAGCCGAGCGACTAGCGGGGGGAGCACAGATACGCAGTATTTT.

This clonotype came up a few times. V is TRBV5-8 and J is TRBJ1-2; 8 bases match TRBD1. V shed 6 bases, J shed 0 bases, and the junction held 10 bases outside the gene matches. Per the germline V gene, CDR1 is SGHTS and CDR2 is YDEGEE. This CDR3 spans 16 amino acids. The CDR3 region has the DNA TGTGCCAGCACACACCGGGACAGGAAAACTAACTATGGCTACACCTTC. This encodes CASTHRDRKTNYGYTF.

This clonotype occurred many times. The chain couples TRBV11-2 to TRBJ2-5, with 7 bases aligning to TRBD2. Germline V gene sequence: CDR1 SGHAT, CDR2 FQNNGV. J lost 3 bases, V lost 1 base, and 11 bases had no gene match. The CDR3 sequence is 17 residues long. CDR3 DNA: TGTGCCAGCAGCTTAGTATGGTCCGGGGGGATAAAAGAGACCCAGTACTTC. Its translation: CASSLVWSGGIKETQYF.

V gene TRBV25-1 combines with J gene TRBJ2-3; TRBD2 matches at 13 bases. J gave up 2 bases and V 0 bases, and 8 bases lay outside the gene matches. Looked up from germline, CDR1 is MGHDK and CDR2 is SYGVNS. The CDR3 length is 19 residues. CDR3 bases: TGTGCCAGCAGTGAATATATGACTAGCGGGAGGACGTTCACAGATACGCAGTATTTT. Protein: CASSEYMTSGRTFTDTQYF.

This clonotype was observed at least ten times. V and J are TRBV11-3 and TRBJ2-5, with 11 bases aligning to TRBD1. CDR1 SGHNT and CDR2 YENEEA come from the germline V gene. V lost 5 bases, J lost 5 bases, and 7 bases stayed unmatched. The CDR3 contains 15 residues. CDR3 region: CASSLGQGAGETQYF. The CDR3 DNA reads TGTGCCAGCAGCCTCGGACAGGGGGCAGGGGAGACCCAGTACTTC.

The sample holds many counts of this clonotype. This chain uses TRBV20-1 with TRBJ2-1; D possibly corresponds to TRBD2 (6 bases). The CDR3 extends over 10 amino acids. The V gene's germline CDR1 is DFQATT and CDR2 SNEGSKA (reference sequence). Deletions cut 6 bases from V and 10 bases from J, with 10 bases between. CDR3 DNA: TGCAGTGCCGGGACTGGCGAGCAGTTCTTC. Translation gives CSAGTGEQFF.

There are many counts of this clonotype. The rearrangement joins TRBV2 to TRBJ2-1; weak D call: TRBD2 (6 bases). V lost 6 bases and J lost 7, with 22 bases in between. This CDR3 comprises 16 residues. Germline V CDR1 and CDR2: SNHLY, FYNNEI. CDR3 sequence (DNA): TGTGCCAGCAGAGCCGATCGGGACTCCAGAGTTAATGAGCAGTTCTTC. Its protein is CASRADRDSRVNEQFF. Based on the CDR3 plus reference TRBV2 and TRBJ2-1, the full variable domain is EPEVTQTPSHQVTQMGQEVILRCVPISNHLYFYWYRQILGQKVEFLVSFYNNEISEKSEIFDDQFSVERPDGSNFTLKIRSTKLEDSAMYFCASRADRDSRVNEQFFGPGTRLTVL.

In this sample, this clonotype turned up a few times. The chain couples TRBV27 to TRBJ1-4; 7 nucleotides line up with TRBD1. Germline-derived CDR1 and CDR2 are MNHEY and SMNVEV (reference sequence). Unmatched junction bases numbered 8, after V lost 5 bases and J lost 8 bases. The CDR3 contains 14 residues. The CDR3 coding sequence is TGTGCCAGCAGTCAACAGGGGTTTAGCGAAAAACTGTTTTTT. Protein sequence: CASSQQGFSEKLFF.

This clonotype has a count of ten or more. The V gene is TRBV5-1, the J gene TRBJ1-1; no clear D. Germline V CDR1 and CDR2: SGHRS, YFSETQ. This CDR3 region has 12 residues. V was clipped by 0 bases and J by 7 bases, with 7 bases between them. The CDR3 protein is CASSLGSNEAFF. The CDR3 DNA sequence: TGCGCCAGCAGCTTGGGGTCAAATGAAGCTTTCTTT.

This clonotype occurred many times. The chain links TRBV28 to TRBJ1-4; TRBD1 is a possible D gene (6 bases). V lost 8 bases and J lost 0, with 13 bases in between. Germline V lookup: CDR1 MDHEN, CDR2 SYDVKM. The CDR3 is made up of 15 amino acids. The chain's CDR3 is CASAPGDSTNEKLFF. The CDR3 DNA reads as TGTGCCAGCGCCCCAGGGGATTCAACTAATGAAAAACTGTTTTTT.

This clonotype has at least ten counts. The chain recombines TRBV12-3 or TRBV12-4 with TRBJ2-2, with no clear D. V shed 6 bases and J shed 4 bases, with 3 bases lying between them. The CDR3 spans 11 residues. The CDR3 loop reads CASSSTGELFF. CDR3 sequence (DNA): TGTGCCAGCAGCTCCACCGGGGAGCTGTTTTTT.

The CDR3 sequence is CASSLWEGRNTGELFF. In nucleotides, the CDR3 is TGTGCCAGCAGTTTATGGGAGGGGAGGAACACCGGGGAGCTGTTTTTT. The J gene is TRBJ2-2, the V gene TRBV27, with TRBD2 matching 7 bases. This CDR3 region has 16 residues. Per the germline V gene, CDR1 is MNHEY and CDR2 is SMNVEV (reference sequence). J lost 1 base, V lost 1 base, and 3 bases had no gene match.

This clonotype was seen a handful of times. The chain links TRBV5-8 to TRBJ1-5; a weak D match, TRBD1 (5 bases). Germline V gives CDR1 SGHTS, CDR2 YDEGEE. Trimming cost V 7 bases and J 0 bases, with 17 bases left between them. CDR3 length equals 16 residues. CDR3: CASSRGVPYSNQPQHF. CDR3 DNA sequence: TGTGCCAGCTCCCGAGGGGTTCCCTATAGCAATCAGCCCCAGCATTTT.

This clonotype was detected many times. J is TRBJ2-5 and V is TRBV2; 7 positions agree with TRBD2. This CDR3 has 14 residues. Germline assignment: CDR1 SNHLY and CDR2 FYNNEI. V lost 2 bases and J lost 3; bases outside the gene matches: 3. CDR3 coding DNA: TGTGCCAGCAGTGAACAAGGGAGGGAAGAGACCCAGTACTTC. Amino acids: CASSEQGREETQYF.

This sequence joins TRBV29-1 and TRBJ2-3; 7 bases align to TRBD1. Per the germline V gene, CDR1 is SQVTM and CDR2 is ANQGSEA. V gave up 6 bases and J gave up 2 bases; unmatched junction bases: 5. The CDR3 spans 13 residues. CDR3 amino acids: CSVRTGTTDTQYF. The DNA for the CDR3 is TGCAGCGTACGGACAGGAACCACAGATACGCAGTATTTT.

The chain's CDR3 is CASSLDPPHSGNTIYF. The CDR3 coding sequence is TGCGCCAGCAGCTTGGACCCACCCCATTCTGGAAACACCATATATTTT. V gene TRBV5-1 combines with J gene TRBJ1-3; D gene ambiguous. This CDR3 comprises 16 residues. Trimming took 0 bases from V and 1 from J, leaving 11 bases between them. Germline V gives CDR1 SGHRS, CDR2 YFSETQ.

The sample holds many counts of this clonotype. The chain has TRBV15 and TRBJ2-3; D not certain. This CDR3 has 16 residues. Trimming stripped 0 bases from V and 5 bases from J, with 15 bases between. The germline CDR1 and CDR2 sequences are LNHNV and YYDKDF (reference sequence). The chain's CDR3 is CATSRDRRLGGDTQYF. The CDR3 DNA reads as TGTGCCACCAGCAGAGATCGCCGGCTCGGCGGAGATACGCAGTATTTT. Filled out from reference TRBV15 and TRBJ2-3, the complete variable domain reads DAMVIQNPRYQVTQFGKPVTLSCSQTLNHNVMYWYQQKSSQAPKLLFHYYDKDFNNEADTPDNFQSRRPNTSFCFLDIRSPGLGDTAMYLCATSRDRRLGGDTQYFGPGTRLTVL.

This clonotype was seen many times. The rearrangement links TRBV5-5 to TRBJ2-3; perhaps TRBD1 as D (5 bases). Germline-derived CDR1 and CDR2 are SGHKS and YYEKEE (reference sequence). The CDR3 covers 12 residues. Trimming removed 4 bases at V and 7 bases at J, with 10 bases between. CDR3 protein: CASSLDTNTQYF. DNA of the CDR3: TGTGCCAGCAGCCTGGACACCAATACGCAGTATTTT.

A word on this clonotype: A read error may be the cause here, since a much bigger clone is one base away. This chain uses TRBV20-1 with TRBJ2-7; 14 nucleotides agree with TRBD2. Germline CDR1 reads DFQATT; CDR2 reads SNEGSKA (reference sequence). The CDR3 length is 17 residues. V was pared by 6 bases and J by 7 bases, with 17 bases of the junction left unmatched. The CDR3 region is CSAFTGTSGSFYNEQYF. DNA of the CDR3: TGCAGTGCCTTCACCGGGACTAGCGGGAGTTTCTACAATGAGCAGTACTTC.

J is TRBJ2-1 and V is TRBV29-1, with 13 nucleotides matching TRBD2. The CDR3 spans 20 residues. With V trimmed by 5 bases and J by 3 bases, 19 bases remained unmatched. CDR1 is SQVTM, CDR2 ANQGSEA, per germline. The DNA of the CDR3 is TGCAGCGTTAAAGGGGCAACGACTAGCGGGAGGCCCACATTCTACAATGAGCAGTTCTTC. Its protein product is CSVKGATTSGRPTFYNEQFF.

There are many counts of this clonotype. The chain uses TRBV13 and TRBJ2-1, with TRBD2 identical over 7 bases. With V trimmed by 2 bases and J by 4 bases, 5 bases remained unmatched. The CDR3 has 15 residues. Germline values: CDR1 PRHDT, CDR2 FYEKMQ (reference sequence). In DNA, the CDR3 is TGTGCCAGCAGCTTATTGGGAGGGCTATACAATGAGCAGTTCTTC. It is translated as CASSLLGGLYNEQFF.

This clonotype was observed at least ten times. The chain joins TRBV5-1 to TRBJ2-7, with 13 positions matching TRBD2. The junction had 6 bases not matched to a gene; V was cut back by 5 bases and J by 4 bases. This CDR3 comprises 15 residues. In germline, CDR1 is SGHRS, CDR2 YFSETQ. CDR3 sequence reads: CASRTGLAGTYEQYF. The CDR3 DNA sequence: TGCGCCAGCAGGACGGGACTAGCGGGAACGTACGAGCAGTACTTC.

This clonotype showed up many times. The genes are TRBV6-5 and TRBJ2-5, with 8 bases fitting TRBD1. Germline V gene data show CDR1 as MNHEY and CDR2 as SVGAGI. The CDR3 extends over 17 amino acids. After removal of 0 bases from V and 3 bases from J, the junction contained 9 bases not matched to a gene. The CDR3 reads CASSYSRDRRREETQYF. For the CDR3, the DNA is TGTGCCAGCAGTTACTCAAGGGACAGGCGTCGAGAAGAGACCCAGTACTTC.

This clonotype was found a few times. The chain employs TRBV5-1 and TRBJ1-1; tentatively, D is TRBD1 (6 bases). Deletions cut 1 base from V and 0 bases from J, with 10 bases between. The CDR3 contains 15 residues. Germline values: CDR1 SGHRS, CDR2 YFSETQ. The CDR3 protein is CASSLTGQLNTEAFF. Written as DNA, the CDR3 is TGCGCCAGCAGCTTGACAGGGCAGTTGAACACTGAAGCTTTCTTT.

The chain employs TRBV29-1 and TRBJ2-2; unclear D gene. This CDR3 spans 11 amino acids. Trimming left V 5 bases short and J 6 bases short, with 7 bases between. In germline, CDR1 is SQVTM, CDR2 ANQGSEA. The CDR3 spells CSVSSAGELFF. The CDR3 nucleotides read TGCAGCGTTAGTTCCGCCGGGGAGCTGTTTTTT.